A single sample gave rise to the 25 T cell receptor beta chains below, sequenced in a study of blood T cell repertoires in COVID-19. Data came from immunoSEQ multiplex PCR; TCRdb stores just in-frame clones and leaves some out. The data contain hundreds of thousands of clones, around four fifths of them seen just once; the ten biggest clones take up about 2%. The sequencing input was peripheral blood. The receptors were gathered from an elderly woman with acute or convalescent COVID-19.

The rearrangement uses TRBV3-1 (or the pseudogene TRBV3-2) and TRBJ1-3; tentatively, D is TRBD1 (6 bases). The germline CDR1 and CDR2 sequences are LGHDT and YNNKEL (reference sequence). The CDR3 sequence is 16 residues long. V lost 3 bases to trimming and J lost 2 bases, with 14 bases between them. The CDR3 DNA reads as TGTGCCAGCAGCCACTTCTCGGGACATACTGGAAACACCATATATTTT. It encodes CASSHFSGHTGNTIYF.

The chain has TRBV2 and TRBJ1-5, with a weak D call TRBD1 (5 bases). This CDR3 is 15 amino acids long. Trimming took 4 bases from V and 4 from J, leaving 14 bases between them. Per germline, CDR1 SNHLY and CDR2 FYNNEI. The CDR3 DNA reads TGTGCCAGCAGTGGGTCGGGACTGCTTAATCAGCCCCAGCATTTT. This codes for CASSGSGLLNQPQHF. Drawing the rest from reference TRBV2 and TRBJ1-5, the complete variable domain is EPEVTQTPSHQVTQMGQEVILRCVPISNHLYFYWYRQILGQKVEFLVSFYNNEISEKSEIFDDQFSVERPDGSNFTLKIRSTKLEDSAMYFCASSGSGLLNQPQHFGDGTRLSIL.

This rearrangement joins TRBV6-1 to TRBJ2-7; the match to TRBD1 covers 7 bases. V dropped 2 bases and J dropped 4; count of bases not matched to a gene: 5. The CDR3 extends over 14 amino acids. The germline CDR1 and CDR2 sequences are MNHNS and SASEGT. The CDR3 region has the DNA TGTGCCAGCAGTGAACGTCCAGGGGGATACGAGCAGTACTTC. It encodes CASSERPGGYEQYF.

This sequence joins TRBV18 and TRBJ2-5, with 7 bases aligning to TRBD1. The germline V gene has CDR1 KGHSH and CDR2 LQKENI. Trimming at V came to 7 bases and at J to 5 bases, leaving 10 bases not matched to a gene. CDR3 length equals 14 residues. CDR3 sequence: CASFTGAVGETQYF. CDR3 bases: TGTGCCAGCTTTACAGGGGCCGTTGGGGAGACCCAGTACTTC.

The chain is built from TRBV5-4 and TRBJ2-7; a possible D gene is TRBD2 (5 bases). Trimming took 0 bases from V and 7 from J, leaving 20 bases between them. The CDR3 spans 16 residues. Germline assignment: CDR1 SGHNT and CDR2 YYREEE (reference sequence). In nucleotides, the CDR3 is TGTGCCAGCAGCTTGGGGGGAGTACGGCCTCTTGGGGAGCAGTACTTC. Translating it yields CASSLGGVRPLGEQYF.

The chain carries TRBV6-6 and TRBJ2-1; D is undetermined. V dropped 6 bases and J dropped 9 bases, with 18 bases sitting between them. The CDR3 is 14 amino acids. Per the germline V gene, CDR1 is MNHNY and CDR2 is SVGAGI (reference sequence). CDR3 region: CASSDTVSSAEQFF. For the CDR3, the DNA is TGTGCCAGCAGCGATACAGTGAGTTCGGCTGAGCAGTTCTTC.

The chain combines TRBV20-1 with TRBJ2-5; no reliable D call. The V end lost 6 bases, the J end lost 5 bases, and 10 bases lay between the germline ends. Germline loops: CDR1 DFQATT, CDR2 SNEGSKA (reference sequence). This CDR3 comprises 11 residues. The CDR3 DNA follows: TGCAGTGCCCCTGAGCTGGAGACCCAGTACTTC. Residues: CSAPELETQYF.

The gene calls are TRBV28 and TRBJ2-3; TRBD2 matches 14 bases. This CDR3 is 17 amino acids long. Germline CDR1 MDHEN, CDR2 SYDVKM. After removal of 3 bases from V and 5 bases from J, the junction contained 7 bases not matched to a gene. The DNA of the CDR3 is TGTGCCAGCAGTTTTCCCGGGACTAGCGGGAGTAGAGATACGCAGTATTTT. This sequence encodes CASSFPGTSGSRDTQYF.

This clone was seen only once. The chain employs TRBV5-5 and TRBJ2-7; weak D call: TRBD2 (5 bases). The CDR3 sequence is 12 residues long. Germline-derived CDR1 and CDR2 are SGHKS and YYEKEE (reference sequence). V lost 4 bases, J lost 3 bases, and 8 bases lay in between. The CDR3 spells CASSPGNYEQYF. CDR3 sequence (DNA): TGTGCCAGCAGCCCCGGGAACTACGAGCAGTACTTC.

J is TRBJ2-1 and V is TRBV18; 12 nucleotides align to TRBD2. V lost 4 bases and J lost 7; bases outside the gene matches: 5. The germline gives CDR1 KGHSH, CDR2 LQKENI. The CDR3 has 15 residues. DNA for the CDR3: TGTGCCAGCTCACTGACTAGCGGGGGCCGGAATGAGCAGTTCTTC. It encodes CASSLTSGGRNEQFF.

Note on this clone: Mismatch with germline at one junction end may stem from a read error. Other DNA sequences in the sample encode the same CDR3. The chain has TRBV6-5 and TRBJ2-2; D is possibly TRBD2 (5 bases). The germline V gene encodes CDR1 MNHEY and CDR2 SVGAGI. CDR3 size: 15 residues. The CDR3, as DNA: TGTGCCAGCAGTTACTCGATCATCGGTGCCGGGGAGTTGTTTTTT. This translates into CASSYSIIGAGELFF.

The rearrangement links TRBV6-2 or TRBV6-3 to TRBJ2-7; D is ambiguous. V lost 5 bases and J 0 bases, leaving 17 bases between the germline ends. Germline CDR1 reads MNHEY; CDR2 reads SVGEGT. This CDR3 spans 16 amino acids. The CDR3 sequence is CASSNFRTQSSYEQYF. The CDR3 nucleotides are TGTGCCAGCAGTAACTTCCGAACACAGAGCTCCTACGAGCAGTACTTC.

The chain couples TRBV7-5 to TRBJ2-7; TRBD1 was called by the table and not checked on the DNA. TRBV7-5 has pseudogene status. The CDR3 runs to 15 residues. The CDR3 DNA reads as TGTGTCAGAAGCTTAAACTGGGACAGGGGCTACGAGCAGTACTTC. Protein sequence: CVRSLNWDRGYEQYF.

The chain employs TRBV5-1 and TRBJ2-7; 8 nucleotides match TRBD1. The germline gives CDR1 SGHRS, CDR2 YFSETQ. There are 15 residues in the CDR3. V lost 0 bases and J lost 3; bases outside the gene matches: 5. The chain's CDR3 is CASSLEGQGFYEQYF. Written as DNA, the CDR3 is TGCGCCAGCAGCTTGGAAGGACAGGGATTCTACGAGCAGTACTTC.

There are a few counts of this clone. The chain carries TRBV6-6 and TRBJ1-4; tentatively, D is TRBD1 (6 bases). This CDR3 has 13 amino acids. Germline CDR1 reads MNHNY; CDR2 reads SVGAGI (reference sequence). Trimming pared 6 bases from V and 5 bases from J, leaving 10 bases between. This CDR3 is CASRGRGNEKLFF. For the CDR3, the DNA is TGTGCCAGCAGGGGTAGGGGGAATGAAAAACTGTTTTTT.

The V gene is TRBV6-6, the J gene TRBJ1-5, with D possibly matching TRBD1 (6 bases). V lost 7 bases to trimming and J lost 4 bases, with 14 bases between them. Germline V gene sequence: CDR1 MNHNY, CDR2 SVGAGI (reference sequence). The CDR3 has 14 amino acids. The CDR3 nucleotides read TGTGCCAGCACCCTGGGGGGGGCTAATCAGCCCCAGCATTTT. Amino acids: CASTLGGANQPQHF.

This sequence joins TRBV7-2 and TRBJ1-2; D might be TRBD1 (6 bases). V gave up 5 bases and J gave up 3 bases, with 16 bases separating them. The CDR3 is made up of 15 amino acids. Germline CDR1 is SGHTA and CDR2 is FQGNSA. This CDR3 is CASSPGQPGDYGYTF. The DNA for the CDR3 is TGTGCCAGCAGCCCCGGACAGCCCGGGGACTATGGCTACACCTTC.

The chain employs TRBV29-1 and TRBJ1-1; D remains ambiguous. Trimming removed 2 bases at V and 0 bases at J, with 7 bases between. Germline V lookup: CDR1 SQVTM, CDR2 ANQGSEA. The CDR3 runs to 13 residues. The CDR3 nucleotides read TGCAGCGTTGAACCGGGGATGAACACTGAAGCTTTCTTT. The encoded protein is CSVEPGMNTEAFF.

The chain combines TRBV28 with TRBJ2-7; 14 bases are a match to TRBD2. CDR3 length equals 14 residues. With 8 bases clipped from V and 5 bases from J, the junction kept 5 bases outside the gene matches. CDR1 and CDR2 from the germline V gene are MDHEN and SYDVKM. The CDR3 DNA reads TGTGCCAGCGGGACTAGCGGGAGTATCCACGAGCAGTACTTC. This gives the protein CASGTSGSIHEQYF.

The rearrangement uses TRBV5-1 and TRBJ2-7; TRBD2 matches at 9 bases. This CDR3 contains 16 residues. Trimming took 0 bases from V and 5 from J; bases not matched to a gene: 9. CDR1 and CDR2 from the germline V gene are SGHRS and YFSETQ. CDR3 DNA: TGCGCCAGCAGCTTGGGGCTAGCGGGGCCCCAGGACGAGCAGTACTTC. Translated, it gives CASSLGLAGPQDEQYF.

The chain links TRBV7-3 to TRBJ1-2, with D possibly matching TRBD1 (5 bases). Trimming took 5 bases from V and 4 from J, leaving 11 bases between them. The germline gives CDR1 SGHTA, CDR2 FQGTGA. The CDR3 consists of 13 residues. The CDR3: CASSPGIGYGYTF. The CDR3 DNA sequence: TGTGCCAGCAGCCCAGGGATTGGCTATGGCTACACCTTC.

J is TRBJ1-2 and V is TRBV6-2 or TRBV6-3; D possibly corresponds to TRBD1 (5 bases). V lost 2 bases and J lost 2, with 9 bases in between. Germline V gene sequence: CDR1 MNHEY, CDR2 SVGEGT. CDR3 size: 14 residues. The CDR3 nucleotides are TGTGCCAGCAGTTACCCAGACAGAAACTATGGCTACACCTTC. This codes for CASSYPDRNYGYTF.

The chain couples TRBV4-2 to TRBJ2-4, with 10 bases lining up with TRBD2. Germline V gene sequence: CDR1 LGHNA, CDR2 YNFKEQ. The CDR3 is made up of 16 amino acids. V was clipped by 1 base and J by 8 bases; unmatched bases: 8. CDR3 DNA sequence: TGTGCCAGCAGCCAAGGAATAGCGGGAGGCGTGGACATTCAGTACTTC. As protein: CASSQGIAGGVDIQYF.

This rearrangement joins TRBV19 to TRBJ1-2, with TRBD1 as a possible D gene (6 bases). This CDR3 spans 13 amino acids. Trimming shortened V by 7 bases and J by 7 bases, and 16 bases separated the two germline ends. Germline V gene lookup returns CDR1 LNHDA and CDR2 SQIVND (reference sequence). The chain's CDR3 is CASNSGEKLGYTF. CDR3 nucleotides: TGTGCCAGTAATTCAGGGGAGAAGCTTGGCTACACCTTC.

The CDR3 sequence is CASSSLQGNEQFF. CDR3 in DNA: TGTGCCAGCAGCTCGCTACAGGGGAATGAGCAGTTCTTC. This chain links TRBV7-3 with TRBJ2-1; TRBD1 aligns across 7 bases. V trimming: 4 bases; J trimming: 7 bases; junction bases outside the gene matches: 4. The CDR3 covers 13 residues. Germline V gives CDR1 SGHTA, CDR2 FQGTGA.